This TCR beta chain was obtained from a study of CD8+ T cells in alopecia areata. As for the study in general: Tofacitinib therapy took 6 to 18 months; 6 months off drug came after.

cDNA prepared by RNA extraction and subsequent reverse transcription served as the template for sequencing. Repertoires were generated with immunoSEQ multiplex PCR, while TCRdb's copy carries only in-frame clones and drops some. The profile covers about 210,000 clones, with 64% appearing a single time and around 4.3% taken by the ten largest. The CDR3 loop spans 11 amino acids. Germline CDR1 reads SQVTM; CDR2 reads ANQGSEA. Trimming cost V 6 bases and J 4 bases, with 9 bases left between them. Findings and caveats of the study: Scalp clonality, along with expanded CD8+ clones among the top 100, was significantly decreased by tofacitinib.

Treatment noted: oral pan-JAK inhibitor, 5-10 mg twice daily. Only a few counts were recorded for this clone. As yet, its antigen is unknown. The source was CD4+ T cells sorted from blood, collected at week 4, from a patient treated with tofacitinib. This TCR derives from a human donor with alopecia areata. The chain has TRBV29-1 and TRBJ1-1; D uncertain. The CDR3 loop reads CSVHKATEAFF. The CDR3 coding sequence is TGCAGCGTCCACAAGGCCACTGAAGCTTTCTTT.